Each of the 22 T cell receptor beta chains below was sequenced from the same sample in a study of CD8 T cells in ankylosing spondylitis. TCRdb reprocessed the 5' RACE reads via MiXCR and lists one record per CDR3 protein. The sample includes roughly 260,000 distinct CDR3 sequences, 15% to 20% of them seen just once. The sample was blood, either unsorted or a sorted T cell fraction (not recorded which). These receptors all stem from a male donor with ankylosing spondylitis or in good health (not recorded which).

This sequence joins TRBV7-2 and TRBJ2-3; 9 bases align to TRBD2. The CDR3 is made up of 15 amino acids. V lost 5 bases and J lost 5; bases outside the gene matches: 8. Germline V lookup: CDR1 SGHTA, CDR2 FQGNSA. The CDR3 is CASSPILLAGDTQYF. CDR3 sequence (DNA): TGTGCCAGCAGCCCAATCCTACTAGCGGGAGATACGCAGTATTTT.

The CDR3 DNA is TGTGCCAGCAGCCAAGATTGGACTAGCTTTACGCAGTATTTT. Protein sequence: CASSQDWTSFTQYF. The rearrangement joins TRBV14 to TRBJ2-3; 8 nucleotides align to TRBD2. Losses at the gene ends were 0 bases for V and 8 bases for J; bases not matched to a gene: 4. The CDR3 spans 14 residues. Germline lookup yields CDR1 SGHDN and CDR2 FVKESK.

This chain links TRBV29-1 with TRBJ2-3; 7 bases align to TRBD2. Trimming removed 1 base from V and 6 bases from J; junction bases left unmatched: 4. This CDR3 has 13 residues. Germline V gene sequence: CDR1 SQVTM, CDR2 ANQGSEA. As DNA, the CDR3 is TGCAGCGTTGAAGTCCTAGCGGCTGATACGCAGTATTTT. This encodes CSVEVLAADTQYF.

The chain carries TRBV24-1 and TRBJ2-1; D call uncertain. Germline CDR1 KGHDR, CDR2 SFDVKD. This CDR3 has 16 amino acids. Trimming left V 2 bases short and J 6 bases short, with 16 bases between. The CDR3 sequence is CATSDSTTRLVNEQFF. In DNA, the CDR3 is TGTGCCACCAGTGATTCGACAACGCGTCTGGTCAATGAGCAGTTCTTC.

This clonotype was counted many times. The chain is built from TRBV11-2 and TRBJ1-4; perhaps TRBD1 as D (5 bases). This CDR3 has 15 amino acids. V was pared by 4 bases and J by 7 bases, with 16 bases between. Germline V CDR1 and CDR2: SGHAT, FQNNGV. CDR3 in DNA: TGTGCCAGCAGCTACGCGGGACGCATAAGTGAAAAACTGTTTTTT. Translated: CASSYAGRISEKLFF.

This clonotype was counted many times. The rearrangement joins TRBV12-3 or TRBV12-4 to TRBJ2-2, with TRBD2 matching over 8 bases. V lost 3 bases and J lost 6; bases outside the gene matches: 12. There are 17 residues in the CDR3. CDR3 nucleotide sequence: TGTGCCAGCAGTTTCCATTCGGGGCAAGCGGGAGCCGGGGAGCTGTTTTTT. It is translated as CASSFHSGQAGAGELFF.

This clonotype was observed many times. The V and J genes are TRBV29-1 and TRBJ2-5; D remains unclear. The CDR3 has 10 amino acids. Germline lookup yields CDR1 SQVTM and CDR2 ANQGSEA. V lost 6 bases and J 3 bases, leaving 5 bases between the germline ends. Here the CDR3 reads CSVGEETQYF. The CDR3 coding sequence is TGCAGCGTGGGTGAAGAGACCCAGTACTTC.

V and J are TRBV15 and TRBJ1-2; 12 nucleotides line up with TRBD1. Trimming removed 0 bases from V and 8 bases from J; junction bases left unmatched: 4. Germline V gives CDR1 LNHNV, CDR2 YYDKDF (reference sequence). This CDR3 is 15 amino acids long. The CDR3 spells CATSRDPGTGGGYTF. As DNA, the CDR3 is TGTGCCACCAGCAGAGATCCCGGGACAGGGGGCGGCTACACCTTC.

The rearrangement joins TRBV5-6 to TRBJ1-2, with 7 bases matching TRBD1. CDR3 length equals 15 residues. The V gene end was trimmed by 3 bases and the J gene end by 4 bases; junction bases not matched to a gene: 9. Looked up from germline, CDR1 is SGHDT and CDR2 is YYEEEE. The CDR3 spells CASSSFDRVSYGYTF. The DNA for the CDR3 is TGTGCCAGCAGCTCATTCGACAGGGTTAGCTATGGCTACACCTTC. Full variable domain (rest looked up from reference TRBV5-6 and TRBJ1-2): DAGVTQSPTHLIKTRGQQVTLRCSPKSGHDTVSWYQQALGQGPQFIFQYYEEEERQRGNFPDRFSGHQFPNYSSELNVNALLLGDSALYLCASSSFDRVSYGYTFGSGTRLTVV.

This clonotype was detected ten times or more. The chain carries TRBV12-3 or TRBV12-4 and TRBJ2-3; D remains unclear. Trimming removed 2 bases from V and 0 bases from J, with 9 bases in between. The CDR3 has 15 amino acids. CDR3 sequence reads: CASSLQGSSTDTQYF. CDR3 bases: TGTGCCAGCAGTTTACAAGGTTCTAGCACAGATACGCAGTATTTT.

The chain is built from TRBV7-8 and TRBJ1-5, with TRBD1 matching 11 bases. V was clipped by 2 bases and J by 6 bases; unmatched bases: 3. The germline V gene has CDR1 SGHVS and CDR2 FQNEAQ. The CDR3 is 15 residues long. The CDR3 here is CASSLLGTGGQPQHF. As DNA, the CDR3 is TGTGCCAGCAGCTTATTAGGGACAGGGGGTCAGCCCCAGCATTTT.

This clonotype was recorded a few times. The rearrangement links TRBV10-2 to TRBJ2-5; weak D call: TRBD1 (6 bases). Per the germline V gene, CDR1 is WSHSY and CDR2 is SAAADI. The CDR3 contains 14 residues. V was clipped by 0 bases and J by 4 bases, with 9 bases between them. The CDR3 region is CASSESSGAETQYF. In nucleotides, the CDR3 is TGCGCCAGCAGTGAGTCGTCAGGGGCAGAGACCCAGTACTTC.

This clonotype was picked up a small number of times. The CDR3 nucleotides read TGTGCCGTCAAGGGGCGGATTACACTTAACTATGGCTACACCTTC. It codes for CAVKGRITLNYGYTF. The chain combines TRBV21-1 with TRBJ1-2; the DNA was not used to check the table's D call, TRBD1. TRBV21-1 is assigned pseudogene status. The CDR3 length is 15 residues.

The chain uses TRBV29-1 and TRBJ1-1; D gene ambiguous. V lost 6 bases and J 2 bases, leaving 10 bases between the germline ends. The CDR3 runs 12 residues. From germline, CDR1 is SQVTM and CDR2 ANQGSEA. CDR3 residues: CSVRGGNTEAFF. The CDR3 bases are TGCAGCGTGCGGGGTGGCAACACTGAAGCTTTCTTT.

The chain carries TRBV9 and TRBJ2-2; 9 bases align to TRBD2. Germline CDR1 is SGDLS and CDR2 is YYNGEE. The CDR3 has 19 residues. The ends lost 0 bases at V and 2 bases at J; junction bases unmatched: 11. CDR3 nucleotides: TGTGCCAGCAGCGTAGTTGAGCGGGGGGCCCGAACTAACACCGGGGAGCTGTTTTTT. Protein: CASSVVERGARTNTGELFF.

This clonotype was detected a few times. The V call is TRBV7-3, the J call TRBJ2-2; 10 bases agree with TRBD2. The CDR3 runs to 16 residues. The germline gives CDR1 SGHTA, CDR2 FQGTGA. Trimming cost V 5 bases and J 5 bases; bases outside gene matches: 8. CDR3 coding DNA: TGTGCCAGCAGCCTCCTAGCGGGGGCACAGACCGGGGAGCTGTTTTTT. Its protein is CASSLLAGAQTGELFF.

This CDR3 reads CASRNRDRYTEAFF. The CDR3 coding sequence is TGCGCCAGCAGGAACCGGGACAGATACACTGAAGCTTTCTTT. The chain employs TRBV5-1 and TRBJ1-1; 7 bases map to TRBD1. Germline CDR1 is SGHRS and CDR2 is YFSETQ. V gave up 5 bases and J gave up 3 bases; unmatched junction bases: 7. The CDR3 sequence is 14 residues long. Looking up the rest from reference TRBV5-1 and TRBJ1-1 gives the full variable domain: KAGVTQTPRYLIKTRGQQVTLSCSPISGHRSVSWYQQTPGQGLQFLFEYFSETQRNKGNFPGRFSGRQFSNSRSEMNVSTLELGDSALYLCASRNRDRYTEAFFGQGTRLTVV.

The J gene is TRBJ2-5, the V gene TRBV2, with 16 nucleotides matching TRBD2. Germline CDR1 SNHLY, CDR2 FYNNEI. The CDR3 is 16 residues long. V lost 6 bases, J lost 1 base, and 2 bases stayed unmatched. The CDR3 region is CASRGLAGGFQETQYF. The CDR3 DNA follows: TGTGCCAGCAGGGGACTAGCGGGGGGGTTCCAAGAGACCCAGTACTTC.

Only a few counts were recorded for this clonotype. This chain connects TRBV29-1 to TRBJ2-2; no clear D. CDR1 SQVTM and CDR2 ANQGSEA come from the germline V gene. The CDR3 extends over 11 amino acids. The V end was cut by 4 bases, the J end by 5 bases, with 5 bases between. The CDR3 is CSVVFTGELFF. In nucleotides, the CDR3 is TGCAGCGTTGTTTTTACCGGGGAGCTGTTTTTT.

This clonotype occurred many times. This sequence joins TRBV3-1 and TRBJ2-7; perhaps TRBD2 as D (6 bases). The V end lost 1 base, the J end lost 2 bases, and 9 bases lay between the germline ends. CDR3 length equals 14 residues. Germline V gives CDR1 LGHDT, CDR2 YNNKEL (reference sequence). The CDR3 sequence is CASSQVPGAYEQYV. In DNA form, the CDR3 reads TGTGCCAGCAGCCAAGTGCCGGGAGCCTACGAGCAGTACGTC.

The CDR3 here is CASSLTRLARYSNEQFF. CDR3 nucleotides: TGTGCCAGCAGTTTAACCCGACTAGCGAGATATTCCAATGAGCAGTTCTTC. V gene TRBV6-2 or TRBV6-3 combines with J gene TRBJ2-1; 8 bases map to TRBD2. CDR1 MNHEY and CDR2 SVGEGT come from the germline V gene. V dropped 4 bases and J dropped 6; count of bases not matched to a gene: 14. This CDR3 comprises 17 residues.

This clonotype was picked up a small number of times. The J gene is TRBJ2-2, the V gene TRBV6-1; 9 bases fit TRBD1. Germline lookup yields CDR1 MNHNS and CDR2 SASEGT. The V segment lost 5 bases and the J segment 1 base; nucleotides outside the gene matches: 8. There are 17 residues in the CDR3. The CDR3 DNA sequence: TGTGCCAGCAGTCCGTCCCCGGGACAGGGGAACACCGGGGAGCTGTTTTTT. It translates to CASSPSPGQGNTGELFF.